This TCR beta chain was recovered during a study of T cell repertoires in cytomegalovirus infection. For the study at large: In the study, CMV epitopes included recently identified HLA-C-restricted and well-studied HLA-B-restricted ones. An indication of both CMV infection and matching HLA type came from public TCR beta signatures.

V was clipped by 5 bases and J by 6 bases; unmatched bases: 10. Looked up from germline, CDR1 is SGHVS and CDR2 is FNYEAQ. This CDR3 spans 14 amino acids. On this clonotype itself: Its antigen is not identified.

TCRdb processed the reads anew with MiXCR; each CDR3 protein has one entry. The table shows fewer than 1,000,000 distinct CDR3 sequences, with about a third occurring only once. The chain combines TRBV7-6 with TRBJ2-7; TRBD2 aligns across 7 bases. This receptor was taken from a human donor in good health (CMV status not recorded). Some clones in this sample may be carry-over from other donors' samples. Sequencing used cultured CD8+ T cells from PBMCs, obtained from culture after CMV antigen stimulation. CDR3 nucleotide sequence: TGTGCCAGCAGCCCGAGCGGGGTTCTAAGCGAGCAGTACTTC. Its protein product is CASSPSGVLSEQYF.